This TCR beta chain was captured by sequencing in a study of cytotoxic CD8 clonotypes in ibrutinib-treated CLL. At the level of the study: Recorded responses included some 24 partial and 2 complete; following median approximately 5.5 years, roughly 15 stayed remitted and some 12 progressed. Broader study findings: Rising at ibrutinib response, clonality subsequently fell back toward baseline at progression. The clonality rise at ibrutinib response reflected private clonotype expansion.

A few counts support this clone. Its target is unknown. CDR1 is MNHNS, CDR2 SASEGT, per germline. This CDR3 spans 15 amino acids. The V end was cut by 6 bases, the J end by 2 bases, with 14 bases between. Investigators sought sequencing depths of between 1 in 200,000 and 1 in 1 million T cells. The assay was immunoSEQ multiplex PCR, and TCRdb's table has in-frame clones only and misses some. The table lists 150,000 to 250,000 clones, 72% of them singletons, with about an eighth in the top ten. The sample here was PBMCs, taken after 24 months of ibrutinib treatment. The chain is built from TRBV6-1 and TRBJ1-5; D not resolved. The TCR comes from a human donor with chronic lymphocytic leukemia. The CDR3 DNA is TGTGCCAGCAGAGGACCGACCGGGGGCAATCAGCCCCAGCATTTT. Amino acids: CASRGPTGGNQPQHF.